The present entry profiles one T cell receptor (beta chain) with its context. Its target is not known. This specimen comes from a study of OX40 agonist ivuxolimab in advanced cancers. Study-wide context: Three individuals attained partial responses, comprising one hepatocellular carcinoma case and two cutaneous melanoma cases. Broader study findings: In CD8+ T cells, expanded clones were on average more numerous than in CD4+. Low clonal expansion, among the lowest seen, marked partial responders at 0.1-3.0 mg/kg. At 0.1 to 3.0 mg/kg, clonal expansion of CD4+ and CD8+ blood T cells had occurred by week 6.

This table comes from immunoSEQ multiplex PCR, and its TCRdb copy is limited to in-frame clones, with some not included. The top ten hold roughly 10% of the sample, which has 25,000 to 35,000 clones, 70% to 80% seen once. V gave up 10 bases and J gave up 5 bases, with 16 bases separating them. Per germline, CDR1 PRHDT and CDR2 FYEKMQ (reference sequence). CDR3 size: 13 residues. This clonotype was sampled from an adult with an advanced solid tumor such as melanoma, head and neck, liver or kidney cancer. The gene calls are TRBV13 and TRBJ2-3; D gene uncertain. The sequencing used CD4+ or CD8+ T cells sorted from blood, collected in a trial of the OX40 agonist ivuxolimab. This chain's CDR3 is CATSRAAKDTQYF. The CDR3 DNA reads TGTGCCACATCCCGGGCGGCGAAAGATACGCAGTATTTT. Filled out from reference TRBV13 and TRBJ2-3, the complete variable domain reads AAGVIQSPRHLIKEKRETATLKCYPIPRHDTVYWYQQGPGQDPQFLISFYEKMQSDKGSIPDRFSAQQFSDYHSELNMSSLELGDSALYFCATSRAAKDTQYFGPGTRLTVL.